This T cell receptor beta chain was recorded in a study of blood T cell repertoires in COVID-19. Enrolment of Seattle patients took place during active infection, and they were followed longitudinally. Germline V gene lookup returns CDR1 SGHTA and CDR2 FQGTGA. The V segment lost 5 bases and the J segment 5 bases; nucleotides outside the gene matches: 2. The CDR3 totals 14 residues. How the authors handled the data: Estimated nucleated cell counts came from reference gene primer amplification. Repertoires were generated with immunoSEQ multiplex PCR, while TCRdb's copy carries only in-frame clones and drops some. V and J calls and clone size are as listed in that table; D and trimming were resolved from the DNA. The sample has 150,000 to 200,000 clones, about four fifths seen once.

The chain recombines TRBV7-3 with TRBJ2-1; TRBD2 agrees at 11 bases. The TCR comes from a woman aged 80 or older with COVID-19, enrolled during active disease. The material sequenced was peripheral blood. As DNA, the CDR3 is TGTGCCAGCAGCCGACTAGCGGGAAACAATGAGCAGTTCTTC. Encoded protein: CASSRLAGNNEQFF. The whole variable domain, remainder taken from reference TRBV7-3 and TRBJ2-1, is GAGVSQTPSNKVTEKGKYVELRCDPISGHTALYWYRQSLGQGPEFLIYFQGTGAADDSGLPNDRFFAVRPEGSVSTLKIQRTERGDSAVYLCASSRLAGNNEQFFGPGTRLTVL.